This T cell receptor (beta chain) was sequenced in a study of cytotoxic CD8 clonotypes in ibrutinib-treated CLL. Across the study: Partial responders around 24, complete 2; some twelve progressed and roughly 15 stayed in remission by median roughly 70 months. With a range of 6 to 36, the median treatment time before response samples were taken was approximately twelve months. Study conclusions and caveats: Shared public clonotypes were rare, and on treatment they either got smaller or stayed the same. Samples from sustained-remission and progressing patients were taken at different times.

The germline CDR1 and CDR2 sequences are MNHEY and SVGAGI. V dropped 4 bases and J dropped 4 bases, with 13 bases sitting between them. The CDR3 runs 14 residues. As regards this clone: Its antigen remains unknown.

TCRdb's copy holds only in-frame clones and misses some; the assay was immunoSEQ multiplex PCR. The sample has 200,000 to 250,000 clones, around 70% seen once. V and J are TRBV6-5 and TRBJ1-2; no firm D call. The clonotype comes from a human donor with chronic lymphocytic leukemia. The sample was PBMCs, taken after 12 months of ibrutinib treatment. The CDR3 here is CASSSVGPPYGYTF. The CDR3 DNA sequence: TGTGCCAGCAGTTCGGTTGGCCCCCCCTATGGCTACACCTTC.